This T cell receptor beta chain originates from a study of blood T cell repertoires in COVID-19. In the study overall: Samples of COVID-19 (acute and convalescent) were obtained from the United States, Italy and Spain.

Methods used by the authors: Estimated nucleated cell counts came from reference gene primer amplification. Using immunoSEQ multiplex PCR, the repertoire was profiled, and TCRdb retains in-frame clones only, with some absent. V and J calls and clone size come straight from that table; D and trimming were deduced from the DNA. Seen here are about 110,000 clones, more than 75% observed once, and the top ten hold 3% to 3.5%. This CDR3 spans 15 amino acids. With 3 bases clipped from V and 1 base from J, the junction kept 6 bases outside the gene matches. Germline CDR1 and CDR2: SGHNT and YYREEE (reference sequence).

The rearrangement uses TRBV5-4 and TRBJ1-2, with 7 bases identical to TRBD1. Sequenced material: peripheral blood. The sequence was collected from a woman aged 45-60 years with acute or convalescent COVID-19. CDR3 region: CASSSSGQDNYGYTF. CDR3 nucleotide sequence: TGTGCCAGCAGCTCCTCTGGACAGGATAACTATGGCTACACCTTC.